This T cell receptor (beta chain) was documented in a study of cytomegalovirus exposure and HLA in healthy donors. The study's findings and limits: A list of approximately 160 TCR beta chains associated with cytomegalovirus was given. Sequencing probably produced one cluster of sequence variants that were highly shared. In a later analysis, a missense DCLRE1C variant was linked to TCR beta V- and J-gene trimming. Reported results showed that the classifier diagnosed cytomegalovirus status with high specificity and sensitivity.

PCR used 60 Vbeta primers and 13 Jbeta primers. The table came from immunoSEQ multiplex PCR; TCRdb's copy has only in-frame clones and leaves some out. The table has some 80,000 clones, 78% seen once; the top ten hold 1.5% to 2%. In the case of this clone: Its specificity is unknown.

This CDR3 has 16 amino acids. J gave up 8 bases and V 0 bases, and 10 bases lay outside the gene matches. In germline, CDR1 is SGHVS, CDR2 FQNEAQ. The rearrangement links TRBV7-8 to TRBJ2-4, with 7 bases matching TRBD2. Sequencing used PBMCs. The receptor was isolated from a man aged 35-49 years in good health and CMV-seronegative. The chain's CDR3 is CASSLALAGDGDIQYF. CDR3 nucleotides: TGTGCCAGCAGCTTAGCGCTCGCGGGAGACGGAGACATTCAGTACTTC.